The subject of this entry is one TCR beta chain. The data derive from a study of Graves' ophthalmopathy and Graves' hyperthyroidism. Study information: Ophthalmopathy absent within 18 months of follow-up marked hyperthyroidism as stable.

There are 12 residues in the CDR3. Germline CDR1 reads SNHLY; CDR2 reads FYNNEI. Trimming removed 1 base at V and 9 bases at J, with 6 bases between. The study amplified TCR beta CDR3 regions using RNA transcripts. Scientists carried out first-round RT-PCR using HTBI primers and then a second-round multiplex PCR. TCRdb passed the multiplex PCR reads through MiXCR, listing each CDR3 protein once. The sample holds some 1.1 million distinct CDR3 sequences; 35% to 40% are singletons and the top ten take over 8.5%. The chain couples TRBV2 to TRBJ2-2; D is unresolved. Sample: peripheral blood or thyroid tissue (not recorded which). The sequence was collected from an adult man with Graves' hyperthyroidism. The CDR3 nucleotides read TGTGCCAGCAGTGAAGAGGCCTGGGAGCTGTTTTTT. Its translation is CASSEEAWELFF.